The 8 T cell receptor beta chains in this list originate from one sample, sequenced in a study of shared clonotypes between healthy human individuals. Clones were read by immunoSEQ multiplex PCR, and TCRdb kept only the in-frame ones, dropping some. The data hold more than 1.2 million clones, with 97% to 99% observed a single time. Sequenced input: naive CD4+ T cells sorted from blood. As to subset: CD45RA+ positively selected. The receptors stem from a man aged 30 to 45 in good health.

J is TRBJ2-7 and V is TRBV18, with D perhaps matching TRBD1 or TRBD2 (6 bases each). This CDR3 comprises 14 residues. Trimming removed 1 base at V and 6 bases at J, with 13 bases between. CDR1 and CDR2 from the germline V gene are KGHSH and LQKENI. The CDR3 region has the DNA TGTGCCAGCTCACCACTCCGGGGGCGCGGCGAGCAGTACTTC. This gives the protein CASSPLRGRGEQYF.

The V gene is TRBV28, the J gene TRBJ1-1, with D perhaps TRBD1 (5 bases). V was trimmed by 3 bases and J by 0 bases, leaving 8 bases between them. CDR3 length: 14 residues. Germline V lookup: CDR1 MDHEN, CDR2 SYDVKM. The CDR3 DNA follows: TGTGCCAGCAGTTTGACAGTTATGAACACTGAAGCTTTCTTT. Translating it yields CASSLTVMNTEAFF. Using reference TRBV28 and TRBJ1-1 for the parts outside the CDR3, the full variable domain is DVKVTQSSRYLVKRTGEKVFLECVQDMDHENMFWYRQDPGLGLRLIYFSYDVKMKEKGDIPEGYSVSREKKERFSLILESASTNQTSMYLCASSLTVMNTEAFFGQGTRLTVV.

This chain joins TRBV28 and TRBJ2-2, with unresolved D. CDR3 size: 15 residues. Germline V gives CDR1 MDHEN, CDR2 SYDVKM. V dropped 3 bases and J dropped 5 bases, with 13 bases sitting between them. CDR3 sequence (DNA): TGTGCCAGCAGTTTTTCGCCCGGATATACCGGGGAGCTGTTTTTT. Translation: CASSFSPGYTGELFF.

V usage is TRBV6-6 and J usage is TRBJ1-5; maybe TRBD1 (6 bases). V was trimmed by 10 bases and J by 3 bases, leaving 13 bases between them. This CDR3 has 13 residues. Germline V lookup: CDR1 MNHNY, CDR2 SVGAGI (reference sequence). As DNA, the CDR3 is TGTGCCACGACCTCAGGGGTCAATCAGCCCCAGCATTTT. Its protein product is CATTSGVNQPQHF.

The chain is built from TRBV19 and TRBJ1-5; 9 bases line up with TRBD1. Germline values: CDR1 LNHDA, CDR2 SQIVND (reference sequence). The CDR3 covers 17 residues. V lost 1 base to trimming and J lost 1 base; unmatched junction nucleotides: 5. The CDR3 loop reads CASSIGTGGQSNQPQHF. DNA for the CDR3: TGTGCCAGTAGTATAGGTACAGGGGGCCAGAGCAATCAGCCCCAGCATTTT.

This sequence joins TRBV5-1 and TRBJ2-1; D not certain. Looked up from germline, CDR1 is SGHRS and CDR2 is YFSETQ. Trimming left V 4 bases short and J 0 bases short, with 8 bases between. The CDR3 runs 14 residues. The CDR3 loop is CASSRDLSYNEQFF. The CDR3 nucleotides are TGCGCCAGCAGCCGAGACCTCTCCTACAATGAGCAGTTCTTC. The complete variable domain, with remaining parts taken from reference TRBV5-1 and TRBJ2-1, reads KAGVTQTPRYLIKTRGQQVTLSCSPISGHRSVSWYQQTPGQGLQFLFEYFSETQRNKGNFPGRFSGRQFSNSRSEMNVSTLELGDSALYLCASSRDLSYNEQFFGPGTRLTVL.

The chain uses TRBV5-1 and TRBJ2-1; D is tentatively TRBD1 or TRBD2 (5 bases each). The CDR3 length is 17 residues. CDR1 and CDR2 (germline): SGHRS, YFSETQ. The ends were cut back, 0 bases at V and 7 bases at J, with 20 bases in the middle. In DNA form, the CDR3 reads TGCGCCAGCAGCTTGGAGGCGAGGGGTTCTTTGGGAAATGAGCAGTTCTTC. It is translated as CASSLEARGSLGNEQFF.

The gene calls are TRBV6-5 and TRBJ2-2; tentative D call: TRBD1 (6 bases). The CDR3 is 14 residues long. Trimming stripped 7 bases from V and 8 bases from J, with 17 bases between. Germline V gene sequence: CDR1 MNHEY, CDR2 SVGAGI. The CDR3 reads CASTKTGPSGELFF. DNA of the CDR3: TGTGCCAGCACCAAGACAGGCCCTTCGGGGGAGCTGTTTTTT.